The 3 T cell receptor beta chains in this list originate from one sample, sequenced in a study of T cell responses to AZD1222 COVID-19 vaccine. Generated by immunoSEQ multiplex PCR, the TCRdb table keeps only in-frame clones and is missing some. There are roughly 150,000 clones in the sample; 91% occur only once, and approximately 2% lies in the top ten. The material was peripheral blood, obtained on day 0 of AZD1222 vaccination. These receptors all stem from an adult in good health.

This chain links TRBV29-1 with TRBJ1-6; D ambiguous. Germline values: CDR1 SQVTM, CDR2 ANQGSEA. The CDR3 runs 13 residues. The V end lost 7 bases, the J end lost 3 bases, and 10 bases lay between the germline ends. The CDR3 here is CSALDGYNSPLHF. The CDR3, as DNA: TGCAGCGCCCTCGACGGCTATAATTCACCCCTCCACTTT.

The rearrangement uses TRBV28 and TRBJ1-4; TRBD1 aligns across 7 bases. The CDR3 covers 14 residues. V dropped 5 bases and J dropped 8; count of bases not matched to a gene: 8. Per germline, CDR1 MDHEN and CDR2 SYDVKM. The CDR3 here is CASSAREGQEKLFF. CDR3 nucleotide sequence: TGTGCCAGCAGTGCTCGAGAGGGACAGGAAAAACTGTTTTTT.

The chain joins TRBV6-2 or TRBV6-3 to TRBJ1-1; 8 bases line up with TRBD1. Losses at the gene ends were 5 bases for V and 0 bases for J; bases not matched to a gene: 8. This CDR3 spans 16 amino acids. From germline, CDR1 is MNHEY and CDR2 SVGEGT. In DNA, the CDR3 is TGTGCCAGCAGTCCCTGGACAGGGTATATGAACACTGAAGCTTTCTTT. Translating it yields CASSPWTGYMNTEAFF.